The rows below give T cell receptor beta chains drawn from one sample of a study of control samples from healthy donors and cancer patients. TCRdb's table, derived via immunoSEQ multiplex PCR, lists solely in-frame clones and lacks some. The repertoire table contains about 210,000 clones. Sequenced sample: blood. These receptors were collected from a woman aged 30 to 39 in good health. Each CDR3 is given with its conserved first and last residue. Each record gives: V gene, CDR3 length, CDR3 protein.

v_gene: TRBV30; len: 12; CDR3aa: CAWSVLGEGYTF
v_gene: TRBV18; len: 14; CDR3aa: CASSPREGEETQYF
v_gene: TRBV6-5; len: 16; CDR3aa: CASSYSGGGPDSPLHF
v_gene: TRBV15; len: 13; CDR3aa: CATSRDNYNEQFF
v_gene: TRBV6-1; len: 13; CDR3aa: CASSEVNTGELFF
v_gene: TRBV5-1; len: 16; CDR3aa: CASSRELTGGGETQYF
v_gene: TRBV19; len: 12; CDR3aa: CASRYGGLELFF
v_gene: TRBV28; len: 14; CDR3aa: CASNEGGRIAEAFF
v_gene: TRBV30; len: 17; CDR3aa: CAWTGGTGNPYNSPLHF
v_gene: TRBV2; len: 9; CDR3aa: CATGGTQYF
v_gene: TRBV10-3; len: 12; CDR3aa: CAIIPLVYEQYF
v_gene: TRBV5-1; len: 15; CDR3aa: CAGSRLAGADYEQYF
v_gene: TRBV4-2; len: 15; CDR3aa: CASSQDSLVAGGTYF
v_gene: TRBV12-3/TRBV12-4; len: 13; CDR3aa: CASRTGTVETQYF
v_gene: TRBV3-1/TRBV3-2; len: 12; CDR3aa: CASSFGSGELFF
v_gene: TRBV6-6; len: 13; CDR3aa: CASSGNRHTEAFF
v_gene: TRBV12-5; len: 15; CDR3aa: CASGLKFGTRYGYTF
v_gene: TRBV6-5; len: 11; CDR3aa: CASSSAYGYTF
v_gene: TRBV4-2; len: 15; CDR3aa: CASSHSGTASYEQYF
v_gene: TRBV7-9; len: 13; CDR3aa: CASSPGRSTEAFF
v_gene: TRBV6-5; len: 13; CDR3aa: CASSYGGLSPLHF
v_gene: TRBV6-2/TRBV6-3; len: 13; CDR3aa: CASSYRVNTEAFF
v_gene: TRBV19; len: 13; CDR3aa: CASSISTDEKLFF
v_gene: TRBV29-1; len: 15; CDR3aa: CSVAGQGAGANVLTF
v_gene: TRBV10-3; len: 12; CDR3aa: CAISDLPYEQYF
v_gene: TRBV2; len: 15; CDR3aa: CASSELAGLADEQFF
v_gene: TRBV2; len: 16; CDR3aa: CASSERQILMNTEAFF
v_gene: TRBV5-5; len: 16; CDR3aa: CASIPAGDRVANEQYF
v_gene: TRBV7-7; len: 16; CDR3aa: CASSAPQQDITYEQYF
v_gene: TRBV4-1; len: 19; CDR3aa: CASSQLVYVGRESTDTQYF
v_gene: TRBV15; len: 13; CDR3aa: CATRGGQYNEQFF
v_gene: TRBV5-1; len: 14; CDR3aa: CASSLGVTKRDQYF
v_gene: TRBV4-3; len: 16; CDR3aa: CASSQDRGGSYNEQFF
v_gene: TRBV5-5; len: 14; CDR3aa: CASSLQRTVYGYTF
v_gene: TRBV19; len: 14; CDR3aa: CASSLRSAGNTIYF
v_gene: TRBV11-2; len: 15; CDR3aa: CASSLGVNSNQPQHF
v_gene: TRBV19; len: 15; CDR3aa: CASTARGTVNSPLHF
v_gene: TRBV28; len: 19; CDR3aa: CAVVGGTARTSLSGNTIYF
v_gene: TRBV4-2; len: 14; CDR3aa: CASSQGDVGDTQYF
v_gene: TRBV28; len: 15; CDR3aa: CASSLWQIRTGELFF
v_gene: TRBV6-5; len: 15; CDR3aa: CASRPANRYSYEQYF
v_gene: TRBV24-1; len: 16; CDR3aa: CATSDFYGGAKNIQYF
v_gene: TRBV10-3; len: 17; CDR3aa: CAISEGAEYSRWRRYTF
v_gene: TRBV28; len: 15; CDR3aa: CASSLYGRGERGYTF
v_gene: TRBV6-5; len: 15; CDR3aa: CASRGGRALNTEAFF
v_gene: TRBV28; len: 17; CDR3aa: CASSLGSLRRVNTEAFF